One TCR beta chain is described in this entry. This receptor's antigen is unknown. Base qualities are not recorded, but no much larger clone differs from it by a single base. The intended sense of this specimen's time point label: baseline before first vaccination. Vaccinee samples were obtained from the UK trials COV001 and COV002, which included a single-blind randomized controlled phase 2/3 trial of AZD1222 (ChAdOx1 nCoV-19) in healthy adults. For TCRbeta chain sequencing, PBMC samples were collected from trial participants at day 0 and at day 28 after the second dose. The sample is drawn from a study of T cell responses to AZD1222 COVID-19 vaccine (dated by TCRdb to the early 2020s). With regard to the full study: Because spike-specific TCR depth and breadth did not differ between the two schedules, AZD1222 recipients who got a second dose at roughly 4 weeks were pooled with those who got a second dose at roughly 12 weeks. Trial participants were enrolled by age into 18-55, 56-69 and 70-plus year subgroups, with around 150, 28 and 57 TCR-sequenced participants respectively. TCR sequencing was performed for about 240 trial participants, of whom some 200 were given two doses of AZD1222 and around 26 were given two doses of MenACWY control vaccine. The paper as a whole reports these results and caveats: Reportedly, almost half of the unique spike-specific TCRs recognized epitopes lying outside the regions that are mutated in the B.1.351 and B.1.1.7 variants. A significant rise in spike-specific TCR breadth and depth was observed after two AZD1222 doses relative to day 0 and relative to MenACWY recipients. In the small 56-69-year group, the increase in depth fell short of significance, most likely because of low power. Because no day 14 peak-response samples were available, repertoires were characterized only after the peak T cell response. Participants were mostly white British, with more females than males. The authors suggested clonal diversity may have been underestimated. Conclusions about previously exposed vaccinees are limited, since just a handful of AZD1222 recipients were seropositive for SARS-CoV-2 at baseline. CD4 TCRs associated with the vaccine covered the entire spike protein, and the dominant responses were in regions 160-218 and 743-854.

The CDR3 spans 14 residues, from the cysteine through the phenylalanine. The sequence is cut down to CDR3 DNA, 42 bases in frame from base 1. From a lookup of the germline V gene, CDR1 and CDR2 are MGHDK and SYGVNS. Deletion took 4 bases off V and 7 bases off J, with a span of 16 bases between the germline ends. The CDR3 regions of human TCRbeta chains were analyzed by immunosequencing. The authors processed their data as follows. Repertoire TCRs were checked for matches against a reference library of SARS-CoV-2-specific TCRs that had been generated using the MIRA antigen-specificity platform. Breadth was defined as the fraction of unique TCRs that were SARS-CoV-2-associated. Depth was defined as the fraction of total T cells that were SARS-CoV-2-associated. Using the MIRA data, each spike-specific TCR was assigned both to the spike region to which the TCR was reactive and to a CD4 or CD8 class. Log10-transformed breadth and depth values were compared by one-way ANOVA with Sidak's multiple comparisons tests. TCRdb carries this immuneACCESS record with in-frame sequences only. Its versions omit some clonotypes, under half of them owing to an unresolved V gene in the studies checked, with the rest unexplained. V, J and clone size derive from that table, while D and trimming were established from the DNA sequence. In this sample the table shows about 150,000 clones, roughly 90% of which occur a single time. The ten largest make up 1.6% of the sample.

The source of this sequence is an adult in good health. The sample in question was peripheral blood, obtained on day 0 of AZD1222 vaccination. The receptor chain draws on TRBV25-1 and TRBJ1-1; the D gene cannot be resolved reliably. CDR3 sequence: CASSVDRWGGEAFF. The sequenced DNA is TGTGCCAGCAGTGTGGACCGGTGGGGAGGTGAAGCTTTCTTT.